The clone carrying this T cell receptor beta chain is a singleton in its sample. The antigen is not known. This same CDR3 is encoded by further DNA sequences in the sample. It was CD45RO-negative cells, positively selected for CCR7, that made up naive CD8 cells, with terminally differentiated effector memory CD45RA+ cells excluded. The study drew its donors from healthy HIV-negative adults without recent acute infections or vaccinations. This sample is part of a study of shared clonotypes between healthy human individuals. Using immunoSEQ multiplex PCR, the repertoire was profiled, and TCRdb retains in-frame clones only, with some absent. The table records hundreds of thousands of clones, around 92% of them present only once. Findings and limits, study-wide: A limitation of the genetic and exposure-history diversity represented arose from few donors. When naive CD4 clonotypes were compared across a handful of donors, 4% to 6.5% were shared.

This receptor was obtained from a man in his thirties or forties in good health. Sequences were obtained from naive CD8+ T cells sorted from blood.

The CDR3 DNA follows: TGTGCCAGCAGCCTCCCGGGGAGCGAGCAGTACTTC. Translation: CASSLPGSEQYF. The chain links TRBV27 to TRBJ2-7, with D perhaps matching TRBD2 (5 bases). Germline CDR1 is MNHEY and CDR2 is SMNVEV (reference sequence). CDR3 size: 12 residues. Trimming left V 6 bases short and J 6 bases short, with 12 bases between.